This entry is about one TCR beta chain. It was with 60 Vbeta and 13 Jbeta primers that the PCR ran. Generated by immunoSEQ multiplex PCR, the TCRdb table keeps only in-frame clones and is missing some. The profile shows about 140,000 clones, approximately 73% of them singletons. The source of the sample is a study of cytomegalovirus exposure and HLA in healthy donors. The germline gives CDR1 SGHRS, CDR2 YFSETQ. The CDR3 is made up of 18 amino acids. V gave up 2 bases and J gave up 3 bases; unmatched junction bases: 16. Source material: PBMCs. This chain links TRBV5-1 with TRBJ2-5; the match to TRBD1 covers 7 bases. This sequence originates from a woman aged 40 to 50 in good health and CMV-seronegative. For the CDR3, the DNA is TGCGCCAGCAGCTTTGGCGTCCTTGACAGGGTAATTGAAGAGACCCAGTACTTC. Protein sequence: CASSFGVLDRVIEETQYF.